This TCR beta chain was retrieved from a study of T-cell memory formation after mild COVID-19. The CDR3 has 14 residues. Germline-derived CDR1 and CDR2 are SEHNR and FQNEAQ (reference sequence). V was pared by 5 bases and J by 0 bases, with 4 bases of the junction left unmatched. Each CDR3 protein is one row after TCRdb ran MiXCR on the 5' RACE reads. The sample has some 180,000 distinct CDR3 sequences, roughly 13% seen once. The table lists this clonotype with many counts. The chain combines TRBV7-9 with TRBJ2-7; 7 positions agree with TRBD2. This sequence was found in a man aged 18-30 years who had mild COVID-19 (a few samples of this study predate the infection). Cell type and time point are not known. The source material was PBMCs or a T cell subset sorted from them (not recorded which). The CDR3: CASSPAGSSYEQYF. DNA for the CDR3: TGTGCCAGCAGCCCAGCGGGGAGCTCCTACGAGCAGTACTTC.